This T cell receptor beta chain stems from a study of Graves' ophthalmopathy and Graves' hyperthyroidism. Study findings and constraints: It was with roughly 71% sensitivity and just under 75% specificity that the model predicted ophthalmopathy progression.

Amplified TCR beta CDR3 regions were obtained using RNA transcripts as template. HTBI primers primed a first-round RT-PCR, and a second-round multiplex PCR followed. TCRdb called the multiplex PCR reads again in MiXCR, with one record for every CDR3 protein. The table lists around 15,000 distinct CDR3 sequences, 46% of them singletons. The CDR3 is 13 residues long. Trimming pared 5 bases from V and 6 bases from J, leaving 12 bases between. CDR1 is MNHNS, CDR2 SASEGT, per germline. Calling hyperthyroidism stable required that no ophthalmopathy show up within 18 months of follow-up. PBMCs were isolated by Ficoll-Paque density gradient centrifugation, using approximately 10 ml of fresh peripheral blood as the starting material. This clonotype has at least ten counts. Its antigen is undetermined.

Source material: peripheral blood. This sequence was found in a woman in her thirties or forties with stable Graves' hyperthyroidism. The chain links TRBV6-1 to TRBJ2-3, with D possibly matching TRBD1 (6 bases). CDR3 coding DNA: TGTGCCAGCAGTTCAGGGGACCCGGATACGCAGTATTTT. Protein product: CASSSGDPDTQYF.